Below are 27 T cell receptor beta chains sequenced from a single sample in a study of T cell responses to AZD1222 COVID-19 vaccine. Profiling relied on immunoSEQ multiplex PCR, and the TCRdb table lists in-frame clones only, not all of them. The table lists 80,000 or so clones, 90% of them singletons. The specimen comprised peripheral blood, sampled on day 0 of AZD1222 vaccination. The receptor source for this set is an adult in good health.

As to this clone: This same CDR3 is encoded by further DNA sequences in the sample. The chain employs TRBV19 and TRBJ2-2; D is possibly TRBD2 (7 bases). The CDR3 totals 14 residues. CDR1 is LNHDA and CDR2 is SQIVND in the germline V gene (reference sequence). The V and J ends lost 6 bases and 4 bases respectively, with 12 bases between them. CDR3 coding DNA: TGTGCCAGTAGGTGGGGGGGGCGCACCGGGGAGCTGTTTTTT. Its translation: CASRWGGRTGELFF.

This rearrangement joins TRBV20-1 to TRBJ2-1; D is perhaps TRBD2 (5 bases). Germline CDR1 and CDR2: DFQATT and SNEGSKA (reference sequence). Trimming took off 3 bases at V and 6 bases at J, with 6 bases between the two ends. The length of the CDR3 is 11 residues. The CDR3, as DNA: TGCAGTGCTAGTGGGAGCAATGAGCAGTTCTTC. It codes for CSASGSNEQFF.

This sequence joins TRBV9 and TRBJ2-3; D is ambiguous. The CDR3 contains 13 residues. V lost 0 bases and J lost 6, with 8 bases in between. Germline loops: CDR1 SGDLS, CDR2 YYNGEE. In nucleotides, the CDR3 is TGTGCCAGCAGCGTAGGTATAGGGGATACGCAGTATTTT. This encodes CASSVGIGDTQYF.

This clone was seen only once. The genes are TRBV10-3 and TRBJ2-1; 7 bases agree with TRBD2. V lost 10 bases, J lost 6 bases, and 6 bases stayed unmatched. Germline CDR1 is ENHRY and CDR2 is SYGVKD. This CDR3 comprises 12 residues. CDR3 protein: CATGGLPNEQFF. The CDR3 DNA sequence: TGTGCCACTGGGGGACTACCCAATGAGCAGTTCTTC.

The chain has TRBV19 and TRBJ1-5; D is perhaps TRBD1 (6 bases). V lost 9 bases, J lost 4 bases, and 19 bases lay in between. CDR3 length equals 15 residues. Germline CDR1 reads LNHDA; CDR2 reads SQIVND (reference sequence). Written as DNA, the CDR3 is TGTGCCAGCAGACCCGTGGGGGCCACAAATCAGCCCCAGCATTTT. Translated: CASRPVGATNQPQHF.

The rearrangement joins TRBV28 to TRBJ1-6; D not resolved. Germline CDR1 and CDR2: MDHEN and SYDVKM. V dropped 5 bases and J dropped 7 bases, with 15 bases sitting between them. This CDR3 spans 15 amino acids. Here the CDR3 reads CASSTSGRSNSPLHF. In DNA form, the CDR3 reads TGTGCCAGCAGTACCTCAGGAAGAAGCAATTCACCCCTCCACTTT.

V and J are TRBV18 and TRBJ2-7, with 7 bases lining up with TRBD1. CDR1 and CDR2 (germline): KGHSH, LQKENI. The CDR3 spans 15 residues. The J segment lost 2 bases and the V segment lost 3 bases, leaving 7 bases of the junction unmatched. CDR3 loop: CASSPETGLAYEQYF. The CDR3 DNA reads TGTGCCAGCTCACCCGAGACAGGGTTAGCCTACGAGCAGTACTTC.

This clone was seen just once. The chain couples TRBV29-1 to TRBJ2-2, with D perhaps matching TRBD1 or TRBD2 (5 bases each). The CDR3 has 14 residues. Germline CDR1 and CDR2: SQVTM and ANQGSEA. Trimming took 6 bases from V and 1 from J, leaving 12 bases between them. The CDR3 DNA reads TGCAGCGTAGCCACAGGAGGGAACACCGGGGAGCTGTTTTTT. This sequence encodes CSVATGGNTGELFF.

There are a few counts of this clone. The V call is TRBV28, the J call TRBJ2-7; D call uncertain. The CDR3 runs 14 residues. Germline loops: CDR1 MDHEN, CDR2 SYDVKM. The ends were cut back, 3 bases at V and 4 bases at J, with 13 bases in the middle. CDR3 amino acids: CASSFGQLGYEQYF. The CDR3 coding sequence is TGTGCCAGCAGTTTCGGGCAGTTAGGTTACGAGCAGTACTTC.

The rearrangement links TRBV7-9 to TRBJ1-4; D possibly corresponds to TRBD1 (6 bases). V lost 5 bases, J lost 0 bases, and 10 bases lay in between. From germline, CDR1 is SEHNR and CDR2 FQNEAQ (reference sequence). This CDR3 is 15 amino acids long. The CDR3 sequence is CASSPGQSTNEKLFF. The CDR3 coding sequence is TGTGCCAGCAGCCCCGGACAGTCAACTAATGAAAAACTGTTTTTT.

This clone appeared a few times. J is TRBJ2-2 and V is TRBV29-1; TRBD1 agrees at 10 bases. With V trimmed by 6 bases and J by 4 bases, 5 bases remained unmatched. The CDR3 has 14 residues. Germline V gene data show CDR1 as SQVTM and CDR2 as ANQGSEA. The CDR3 spells CSVRGQGVTGELFF. The CDR3 nucleotides are TGCAGCGTGCGCGGACAGGGGGTCACCGGGGAGCTGTTTTTT.

V usage is TRBV15 and J usage is TRBJ2-2; D may be TRBD1 or TRBD2 (6 bases each). The V gene's germline CDR1 is LNHNV and CDR2 YYDKDF (reference sequence). V dropped 6 bases and J dropped 5 bases, with 16 bases sitting between them. The CDR3 consists of 15 residues. The chain's CDR3 is CATRKGGEGTGELFF. CDR3 coding DNA: TGTGCCACCAGGAAGGGGGGCGAAGGTACCGGGGAGCTGTTTTTT.

Note on this clone: One junction end disagrees with the germline gene, perhaps due to a read error. J is TRBJ1-3 and V is TRBV24-1; D possibly corresponds to TRBD1 (5 bases). Looked up from germline, CDR1 is KGHDR and CDR2 is SFDVKD. This CDR3 has 17 residues. The CDR3 sequence is CATSDWEGMASGNTIYF. CDR3 nucleotide sequence: TGTGCCACCAGCGATTGGGAGGGGATGGCCTCTGGAAACACCATATATTTT.

CDR3 DNA: TGTGCCAGCAGTCCAACCCTGACCCGCACCTACGAGCAGTACTTC. It translates to CASSPTLTRTYEQYF. The V and J genes are TRBV5-4 and TRBJ2-7; D is undetermined. The CDR3 has 15 amino acids. Trimming left V 5 bases short and J 2 bases short, with 17 bases between. Germline V CDR1 and CDR2: SGHNT, YYREEE (reference sequence).

The chain combines TRBV25-1 with TRBJ1-1; D not resolved. The CDR3 extends over 15 amino acids. CDR1 is MGHDK and CDR2 is SYGVNS in the germline V gene. Trimming shortened V by 8 bases and J by 5 bases, and 21 bases separated the two germline ends. CDR3 coding DNA: TGTGCCAGCCATTCGATCGGCAGTGGGAAAACTGAAGCTTTCTTT. The encoded protein is CASHSIGSGKTEAFF.

The chain joins TRBV9 to TRBJ2-5; 7 nucleotides line up with TRBD1. The CDR3 has 15 amino acids. The trim removed 2 bases at V and 4 bases at J, leaving 8 bases unmatched. The germline gives CDR1 SGDLS, CDR2 YYNGEE. DNA of the CDR3: TGTGCCAGCAGCGTGGGACAGTTTAATCGAGAGACCCAGTACTTC. Translation: CASSVGQFNRETQYF.

The chain employs TRBV19 and TRBJ2-2, with D uncertain. The germline V gene encodes CDR1 LNHDA and CDR2 SQIVND (reference sequence). The germline V and J ends were trimmed by 7 bases and 1 base, with 13 bases remaining between them. The CDR3 contains 15 residues. This chain's CDR3 is CASNGRRMNTGELFF. CDR3 bases: TGTGCCAGTAATGGACGGCGGATGAACACCGGGGAGCTGTTTTTT.

This chain joins TRBV5-6 and TRBJ2-2; 12 bases agree with TRBD2. CDR3 length: 17 amino acids. The trim removed 2 bases at V and 4 bases at J, leaving 6 bases unmatched. CDR1 and CDR2 from the germline V gene are SGHDT and YYEEEE. In DNA, the CDR3 is TGTGCCAGCAGCTTCCCTAGCGGGGGGGCCGGCACCGGGGAGCTGTTTTTT. Residues: CASSFPSGGAGTGELFF.

The V and J genes are TRBV10-3 and TRBJ1-2; 9 bases fit TRBD1. CDR1 and CDR2 from the germline V gene are ENHRY and SYGVKD. Trimming removed 6 bases from V and 4 bases from J; junction bases left unmatched: 6. This CDR3 has 14 amino acids. This CDR3 is CAIRNRGLGYGYTF. The CDR3 DNA follows: TGTGCCATCAGGAACAGGGGGCTCGGCTATGGCTACACCTTC.

V is TRBV5-1 and J is TRBJ1-1; D perhaps matches TRBD1 (5 bases). Germline V gene sequence: CDR1 SGHRS, CDR2 YFSETQ. Trimming removed 7 bases at V and 5 bases at J, with 18 bases between. The CDR3 runs to 14 residues. DNA for the CDR3: TGCGCCAGCTTTGGTCCGGGGGTTGGGACTGAAGCTTTCTTT. Translation: CASFGPGVGTEAFF. Looking up the rest from reference TRBV5-1 and TRBJ1-1 gives the full variable domain: KAGVTQTPRYLIKTRGQQVTLSCSPISGHRSVSWYQQTPGQGLQFLFEYFSETQRNKGNFPGRFSGRQFSNSRSEMNVSTLELGDSALYLCASFGPGVGTEAFFGQGTRLTVV.

The chain joins TRBV6-6 to TRBJ1-2; D is uncertain. The V gene lost 6 bases and the J gene lost 8 bases, with 10 bases spanning the gap. From germline, CDR1 is MNHNY and CDR2 SVGAGI (reference sequence). CDR3 length: 11 amino acids. CDR3 sequence reads: CASSPLDGYTF. The CDR3 DNA sequence: TGTGCCAGCAGCCCTCTGGACGGCTACACCTTC.

This chain uses TRBV2 with TRBJ2-7, with 10 bases fitting TRBD1. Germline CDR1 reads SNHLY; CDR2 reads FYNNEI. This CDR3 is 14 amino acids long. The V and J ends lost 7 bases and 5 bases, in that order; junction bases with no gene match: 8. The CDR3 region is CASKDRGRGNEQYF. In nucleotides, the CDR3 is TGTGCCAGCAAAGACAGGGGGCGCGGGAACGAGCAGTACTTC.

The chain has TRBV7-9 and TRBJ1-3, with a possible D match to TRBD1 (5 bases). Germline-derived CDR1 and CDR2 are SEHNR and FQNEAQ (reference sequence). The CDR3 contains 13 residues. V was pared by 0 bases and J by 8 bases, with 8 bases between. The CDR3: CASSLAGGDTIYF. DNA for the CDR3: TGTGCCAGCAGCTTAGCTGGGGGAGACACCATATATTTT. Looking up the rest from reference TRBV7-9 and TRBJ1-3 gives the full variable domain: DTGVSQNPRHKITKRGQNVTFRCDPISEHNRLYWYRQTLGQGPEFLTYFQNEAQLEKSRLLSDRFSAERPKGSFSTLEIQRTEQGDSAMYLCASSLAGGDTIYFGEGSWLTVV.

The genes are TRBV10-3 and TRBJ1-4; D might be TRBD1 (5 bases). The CDR3 is 15 amino acids. The germline V gene has CDR1 ENHRY and CDR2 SYGVKD. The V and J ends lost 3 bases and 3 bases respectively, with 11 bases between them. The CDR3 loop reads CAISDGQGSNEKLFF. CDR3 bases: TGTGCCATCAGTGACGGTCAGGGCTCTAATGAAAAACTGTTTTTT.

This chain links TRBV7-6 with TRBJ2-7; D might be TRBD2 (5 bases). CDR1 is SGHVS, CDR2 FNYEAQ, per germline. Trimming pared 2 bases from V and 6 bases from J, leaving 8 bases between. The CDR3 contains 12 residues. The CDR3: CASSLLGGEQYF. DNA of the CDR3: TGTGCCAGCAGCTTACTTGGAGGCGAGCAGTACTTC. Complete variable domain (other parts from reference TRBV7-6 and TRBJ2-7): GAGVSQSPRYKVTKRGQDVALRCDPISGHVSLYWYRQALGQGPEFLTYFNYEAQQDKSGLPNDRFSAERPEGSISTLTIQRTEQRDSAMYRCASSLLGGEQYFGPGTRLTVT.

Note on this clone: Other DNA sequences of this sample code for an identical CDR3. CDR3 nucleotide sequence: TGTGCCAGCTCACCGGACAGTTCCTACGAGCAGTACTTC. Its translation: CASSPDSSYEQYF. This chain uses TRBV18 with TRBJ2-7; D perhaps matches TRBD1 (6 bases). The CDR3 length is 13 residues. V was shortened by 3 bases and J by 1 base, with 7 bases between the two germline ends. CDR1 is KGHSH, CDR2 LQKENI, per germline. Looking up the rest from reference TRBV18 and TRBJ2-7 gives the full variable domain: NAGVMQNPRHLVRRRGQEARLRCSPMKGHSHVYWYRQLPEEGLKFMVYLQKENIIDESGMPKERFSAEFPKEGPSILRIQQVVRGDSAAYFCASSPDSSYEQYFGPGTRLTVT.

The V and J genes are TRBV19 and TRBJ2-2; maybe TRBD2 (5 bases). The germline V gene has CDR1 LNHDA and CDR2 SQIVND (reference sequence). The CDR3 length is 18 residues. V lost 6 bases to trimming and J lost 5 bases, with 25 bases between them. The CDR3 sequence is CASSTPSGWAVGTGELFF. The CDR3 DNA sequence: TGTGCCAGTAGCACCCCCTCGGGATGGGCGGTTGGGACCGGGGAGCTGTTTTTT.